One sample yielded the 4 T cell receptor beta chains listed below, sequenced in a study of memory CD4+ T cells and cytomegalovirus serostatus. The sort gate was single viable CD3+CD4+CD8-CD45RO+ cells for memory CD4+ T cells. Generated by immunoSEQ multiplex PCR, the TCRdb table keeps only in-frame clones and is missing some. The sample has about 58,000 clones, under 90% seen once. Sequencing was done on a sample of memory CD4+ T cells from blood. Receptor source: an adult in good health and CMV-seronegative. Some clones in this sample may be carry-over from other donors' samples.

This rearrangement joins TRBV7-3 to TRBJ2-2, with 10 bases that match TRBD2. The CDR3 is made up of 15 amino acids. CDR1 is SGHTA and CDR2 is FQGTGA in the germline V gene. V trimming: 6 bases; J trimming: 6 bases; junction bases outside the gene matches: 7. This chain's CDR3 is CASRQTGTSAGELFF. For the CDR3, the DNA is TGTGCCAGCAGACAGACCGGGACTAGCGCCGGGGAGCTGTTTTTT.

V usage is TRBV5-6 and J usage is TRBJ1-1; D ambiguous. The germline V gene has CDR1 SGHDT and CDR2 YYEEEE. The CDR3 has 13 residues. The V end was cut by 3 bases, the J end by 4 bases, with 10 bases between. CDR3 protein: CASSYDPSTEAFF. The CDR3 bases are TGTGCCAGCAGCTACGACCCAAGCACTGAAGCTTTCTTT. The whole variable domain, remainder taken from reference TRBV5-6 and TRBJ1-1, is DAGVTQSPTHLIKTRGQQVTLRCSPKSGHDTVSWYQQALGQGPQFIFQYYEEEERQRGNFPDRFSGHQFPNYSSELNVNALLLGDSALYLCASSYDPSTEAFFGQGTRLTVV.

The V call is TRBV5-1, the J call TRBJ2-2; 14 bases fit TRBD2. Losses at the gene ends were 2 bases for V and 5 bases for J; bases not matched to a gene: 2. This CDR3 spans 16 amino acids. Germline V gene lookup returns CDR1 SGHRS and CDR2 YFSETQ. For the CDR3, the DNA is TGCGCCAGCAGCTTTGGGACTAGCGGGAGAACCGGGGAGCTGTTTTTT. Translating it yields CASSFGTSGRTGELFF.

The V call is TRBV9, the J call TRBJ2-1; TRBD2 matches at 7 bases. This CDR3 has 16 amino acids. Per germline, CDR1 SGDLS and CDR2 YYNGEE. Trimming removed 0 bases from V and 5 bases from J; junction bases left unmatched: 8. CDR3 protein: CASSVGPSGTHNEQFF. The CDR3 DNA sequence: TGTGCCAGCAGCGTAGGACCCAGCGGGACCCACAATGAGCAGTTCTTC.